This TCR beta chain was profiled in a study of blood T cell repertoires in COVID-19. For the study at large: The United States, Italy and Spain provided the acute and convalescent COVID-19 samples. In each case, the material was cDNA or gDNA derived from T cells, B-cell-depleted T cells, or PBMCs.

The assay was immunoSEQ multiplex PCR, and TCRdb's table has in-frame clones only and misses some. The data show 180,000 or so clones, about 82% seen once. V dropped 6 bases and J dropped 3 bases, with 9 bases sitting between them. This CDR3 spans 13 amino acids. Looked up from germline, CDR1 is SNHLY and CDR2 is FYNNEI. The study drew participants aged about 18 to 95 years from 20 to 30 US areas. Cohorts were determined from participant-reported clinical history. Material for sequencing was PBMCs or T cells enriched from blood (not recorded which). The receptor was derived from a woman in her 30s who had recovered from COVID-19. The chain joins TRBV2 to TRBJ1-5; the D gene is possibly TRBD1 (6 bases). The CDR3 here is CASSLGHNQPQHF. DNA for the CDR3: TGTGCCAGCAGCTTGGGACACAATCAGCCCCAGCATTTT. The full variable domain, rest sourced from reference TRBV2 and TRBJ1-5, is EPEVTQTPSHQVTQMGQEVILRCVPISNHLYFYWYRQILGQKVEFLVSFYNNEISEKSEIFDDQFSVERPDGSNFTLKIRSTKLEDSAMYFCASSLGHNQPQHFGDGTRLSIL.